A selection of T cell receptor beta chains follows, all from one sample in a study of CD8+ T cells in alopecia areata. Here immunoSEQ multiplex PCR was the method, and the copy in TCRdb shows in-frame clones only, minus some. Of around 140,000 clones listed, roughly 44% are singletons. Source material: CD4+ T cells sorted from blood. The receptors were gathered from a human donor with alopecia areata. Both conserved end residues are part of each CDR3. A D gene is named only where the DNA matches it firmly. The size of a clone is reported for some rows only, either as once, few or many, or as a class for expanded clones.

CDR3 | DNA | V | D | size | J
CASSVTFGTDTQYF | TGTGCCAGCAGTGTAACTTTCGGCACAGATACGCAGTATTTT | TRBV2 | NA | NA | TRBJ2-3
CASSYSRWEGLHEQYF | TGTGCCAGCAGTTACTCGAGGTGGGAGGGCCTCCACGAGCAGTACTTC | TRBV6-5 | TRBD2 | NA | TRBJ2-7
CASRGRHYGYTF | TGTGCCAGCAGGGGCAGGCACTATGGCTACACCTTC | TRBV6-1 | NA | once | TRBJ1-2
CASSAGGTVPSFYGYTF | TGCGCCAGCAGCGCGGGGGGGACTGTGCCCTCTTTTTATGGCTACACCTTC | TRBV5-1 | NA | few | TRBJ1-2
CSVGHSYGYTF | TGCAGCGTTGGACACAGCTATGGCTACACCTTC | TRBV29-1 | NA | few | TRBJ1-2
CAWNQREGLTQFF | TGTGCCTGGAACCAGCGGGAGGGTTTGACGCAGTTCTTC | TRBV30 | TRBD2 | NA | TRBJ2-1
CASSVVGGKGQQFF | TGTGCCAGCAGCGTAGTGGGGGGAAAGGGGCAGCAGTTCTTC | TRBV9 | NA | once | TRBJ2-1
CASSLDRNEQFF | TGTGCCAGCAGCTTAGATCGCAATGAGCAGTTCTTC | TRBV5-6 | NA | NA | TRBJ2-1
CASSFPGDYGYTF | TGCGCCAGCAGCTTCCCAGGGGACTATGGCTACACCTTC | TRBV5-1 | NA | NA | TRBJ1-2
CASSLKYEQYF | TGTGCCAGCAGTCTCAAGTACGAGCAGTACTTC | TRBV28 | NA | NA | TRBJ2-7
CAWGQGANQPQHF | TGTGCCTGGGGACAGGGGGCCAATCAGCCCCAGCATTTT | TRBV30 | TRBD1 | NA | TRBJ1-5
CASSQVFRGPEATYEQYF | TGTGCCAGCAGCCAAGTGTTCAGGGGACCCGAGGCTACCTACGAGCAGTACTTC | TRBV4-2 | NA | NA | TRBJ2-7
CSVSAGAGEQYF | TGCAGCGTTTCGGCGGGAGCCGGGGAGCAGTACTTC | TRBV29-1 | TRBD2 | NA | TRBJ2-7
CSVEEGLAGSTYEQYF | TGCAGCGTTGAAGAGGGACTAGCGGGAAGCACCTACGAGCAGTACTTC | TRBV29-1 | TRBD2 | few | TRBJ2-7
CASTRIRDESFF | TGTGCCAGCACAAGGATCCGGGACGAGTCTTTCTTT | TRBV28 | NA | few | TRBJ1-1
CASGVQPQHF | TGTGCCAGCGGCGTCCAGCCCCAGCATTTT | TRBV2 | NA | NA | TRBJ1-5
CASSIGVGETQYF | TGCGCCAGCAGTATCGGGGTCGGGGAGACCCAGTACTTC | TRBV5-1 | NA | NA | TRBJ2-5
CASKREDAHDEQFF | TGTGCCAGCAAACGTGAGGATGCCCACGATGAGCAGTTCTTC | TRBV11-2 | NA | NA | TRBJ2-1
CASSLGQDTADTQYF | TGTGCCAGCTCATTGGGTCAGGACACGGCAGATACGCAGTATTTT | TRBV18 | NA | few | TRBJ2-3
CSVGVFRTGKNTEAFF | TGCAGCGTTGGTGTCTTCAGGACGGGGAAGAACACTGAAGCTTTCTTT | TRBV29-1 | NA | NA | TRBJ1-1
CASNPMGTDTQYF | TGTGCCAGCAACCCCATGGGTACAGATACGCAGTATTTT | TRBV18 | NA | NA | TRBJ2-3
CSVGGNTNTGELFF | TGCAGCGTGGGGGGGAATACGAACACCGGGGAGCTGTTTTTT | TRBV29-1 | TRBD2 | few | TRBJ2-2
CASSGRQGWGNTEAFF | TGTGCCAGCAGCGGGCGACAGGGGTGGGGTAACACTGAAGCTTTCTTT | TRBV9 | TRBD1 | NA | TRBJ1-1
CASSLMVGTYNEQFF | TGTGCCAGCAGCTTAATGGTGGGCACCTACAATGAGCAGTTCTTC | TRBV7-9 | NA | NA | TRBJ2-1
CASSSSGTGKRQFF | TGCGCCAGCAGCTCCTCCGGGACAGGGAAAAGGCAGTTCTTC | TRBV5-1 | TRBD1 | few | TRBJ2-1
CASSQVTLGEQFF | TGCGCCAGCAGCCAAGTGACTTTGGGTGAGCAGTTCTTC | TRBV4-1 | NA | NA | TRBJ2-1
CASSLGAGAEAFF | TGCGCCAGCAGCTTGGGAGCTGGGGCTGAAGCTTTCTTT | TRBV5-1 | NA | NA | TRBJ1-1
CSGSSGYLGEQYF | TGCAGCGGTTCAAGTGGCTATTTGGGCGAGCAGTACTTC | TRBV29-1 | NA | NA | TRBJ2-7
CASSFGPDYGYTF | TGTGCCAGCAGTTTCGGCCCGGACTATGGCTACACCTTC | TRBV27 | NA | NA | TRBJ1-2
CASSEVVTGGATSYEQYF | TGTGCCAGCAGTGAAGTCGTGACAGGGGGCGCAACCTCCTACGAGCAGTACTTC | TRBV6-1 | TRBD1 | NA | TRBJ2-7
CASSPISTGTGSYEQYF | TGTGCCAGCAGTCCTATTAGTACCGGGACAGGGAGCTACGAGCAGTACTTC | TRBV28 | TRBD1 | NA | TRBJ2-7
CASSLGTESLEQYF | TGCGCCAGCAGCCTCGGGACAGAGTCTCTCGAGCAGTACTTC | TRBV5-1 | TRBD1 | NA | TRBJ2-7
CASSLIRLTSYEQYF | TGCGCCAGCAGTTTAATCCGCTTAACCTCCTACGAGCAGTACTTC | TRBV4-1 | NA | NA | TRBJ2-7
CSAQQQDTQYF | TGCAGCGCTCAGCAACAGGATACGCAGTATTTT | TRBV29-1 | NA | NA | TRBJ2-3
CASSTGRGNEQFF | TGTGCCAGCAGCACGGGACGTGGGAATGAGCAGTTCTTC | TRBV11-2 | NA | NA | TRBJ2-1
CASSQMPSGGYNEQFF | TGTGCCAGCAGCCAGATGCCTAGCGGGGGTTACAATGAGCAGTTCTTC | TRBV7-3 | TRBD2 | NA | TRBJ2-1
CASSPLGLAGGPGEQFF | TGCGCCAGCAGCCCCCTGGGACTAGCGGGAGGGCCAGGGGAGCAGTTCTTC | TRBV5-1 | TRBD2 | NA | TRBJ2-1
CASYSPGQYFRELFF | TGTGCCAGTTACTCCCCCGGACAGTACTTCAGGGAACTGTTTTTT | TRBV28 | NA | NA | TRBJ1-4
CATRRTDNSNQPQHF | TGTGCCACACGAAGGACAGACAATAGCAATCAGCCCCAGCATTTT | TRBV6-5 | NA | once | TRBJ1-5
CASPDQDFYEQYF | TGTGCCAGCCCAGACCAAGACTTCTACGAGCAGTACTTC | TRBV25-1 | NA | few | TRBJ2-7
CASSPPRVHSTEAFF | TGTGCCAGCTCTCCACCCCGGGTCCACAGCACTGAAGCTTTCTTT | TRBV9 | NA | NA | TRBJ1-1
CASSGWTEKRDGYTF | TGCGCCAGCAGCGGGTGGACGGAAAAAAGGGATGGCTACACCTTC | TRBV5-1 | NA | NA | TRBJ1-2
CASSEASGYTQYF | TGTGCCAGCAGTGAAGCTAGCGGATATACGCAGTATTTT | TRBV25-1 | TRBD2 | few | TRBJ2-3
CASSLDGSNEKLFF | TGTGCCAGCAGCTTAGATGGATCTAATGAAAAACTGTTTTTT | TRBV7-9 | NA | NA | TRBJ1-4
CASSPGLVRETQYF | TGTGCCAGCAGCCCCGGACTAGTGAGGGAGACCCAGTACTTC | TRBV7-8 | TRBD2 | NA | TRBJ2-5
CASSLGPLEGELFF | TGTGCCAGCAGCTTAGGACCCCTCGAAGGGGAGCTGTTTTTT | TRBV7-9 | NA | few | TRBJ2-2
CASRLRGYEQYF | TGTGCCAGCAGACTCCGGGGCTACGAGCAGTACTTC | TRBV6-6 | NA | NA | TRBJ2-7
CASSPNRVYEQYF | TGTGCCAGCAGCCCGAACAGGGTATACGAGCAGTACTTC | TRBV11-1 | NA | NA | TRBJ2-7
CASSPGQVTDTQYF | TGTGCCAGCAGTCCCGGACAGGTCACAGATACGCAGTATTTT | TRBV28 | TRBD1 | NA | TRBJ2-3
CASSQEVAGVLSNEQFF | TGCGCCAGCAGCCAAGAAGTAGCGGGAGTACTTTCCAATGAGCAGTTCTTC | TRBV4-1 | TRBD2 | few | TRBJ2-1